These T cell receptor beta chains were read from a single sample in a study of blood T cell repertoires in COVID-19. Clones were read by immunoSEQ multiplex PCR, and TCRdb kept only the in-frame ones, dropping some. The sample consists of about 81,000 clones, under 90% of them appearing once. The sample was peripheral blood. These receptors originate from a human donor in a cohort sampled during active COVID-19. The CDR3 runs from the conserved cysteine through the conserved F or W. D genes are given only for firm matches. The listing skips clone size in some rows; elsewhere it reads once, few, many or a size class.

>-|TRBV24-1|TRBJ1-5|-
CATSDRADQPQHF
TGTGCCACCAGTGACAGGGCAGATCAGCCCCAGCATTTT
>-|TRBV28|TRBJ1-1|TRBD1
CASSPSEQGYTEAFF
TGTGCCAGCAGTCCGTCCGAACAGGGGTACACTGAAGCTTTCTTT
>-|TRBV5-1|TRBJ1-6|-
CASSPGAGGVNSPLHF
TGCGCCAGCAGCCCTGGGGCAGGTGGGGTAAATTCACCCCTCCACTTT
>-|TRBV29-1|TRBJ1-2|-
CSVEEQGFTGGYTF
TGCAGCGTTGAAGAACAGGGTTTTACGGGTGGCTACACCTTC
>-|TRBV7-2|TRBJ2-2|TRBD2
CASSLGLAGGSGELFF
TGTGCCAGCAGCTTAGGACTAGCGGGGGGATCCGGGGAGCTGTTTTTT
>-|TRBV12-5|TRBJ1-5|TRBD1
CASGSFQGAYQPQHF
TGTGCTAGTGGTTCCTTCCAGGGGGCCTATCAGCCCCAGCATTTT
>-|TRBV6-4|TRBJ1-1|-
CASRRGGESTEAFF
TGTGCCAGCAGAAGGGGGGGGGAAAGCACTGAAGCTTTCTTT
>-|TRBV4-2|TRBJ2-3|-
CASSQERTSIHTQYF
TGTGCCAGCAGCCAAGAACGCACTAGTATCCATACGCAGTATTTT
>-|TRBV19|TRBJ2-4|TRBD1
CATGDRGLAKNIQYF
TGTGCCACCGGGGACAGGGGGTTGGCCAAAAACATTCAGTACTTC
>-|TRBV4-1|TRBJ2-1|-
CASSQVDSMNYNEQFF
TGCGCCAGCAGCCAGGTAGACAGTATGAACTACAATGAGCAGTTCTTC
>-|TRBV7-9|TRBJ1-1|-
CASRPPDTGGDTEAFF
TGTGCCAGCAGACCTCCCGACACGGGGGGAGACACTGAAGCTTTCTTT
>-|TRBV2|TRBJ2-3|TRBD1
CASRVHTGEDTQYF
TGTGCCAGCAGAGTACATACAGGGGAGGATACGCAGTATTTT
>-|TRBV7-2|TRBJ1-1|-
CASSLVSSQNTEAFF
TGTGCCAGCAGCTTAGTTTCATCCCAGAACACTGAAGCTTTCTTT
>-|TRBV18|TRBJ2-1|TRBD1
CASSPTGAVYNEQFF
TGTGCCAGCTCACCGACAGGGGCGGTCTACAATGAGCAGTTCTTC
>-|TRBV2|TRBJ1-2|-
CASRAEGSPIGGYTF
TGTGCCAGCAGGGCGGAGGGCAGTCCGATAGGTGGCTACACCTTC
>few|TRBV27|TRBJ1-2|-
CASSLFSRGLSGYTF
TGTGCCAGCAGTTTATTTTCCCGTGGTCTGAGTGGCTACACCTTC